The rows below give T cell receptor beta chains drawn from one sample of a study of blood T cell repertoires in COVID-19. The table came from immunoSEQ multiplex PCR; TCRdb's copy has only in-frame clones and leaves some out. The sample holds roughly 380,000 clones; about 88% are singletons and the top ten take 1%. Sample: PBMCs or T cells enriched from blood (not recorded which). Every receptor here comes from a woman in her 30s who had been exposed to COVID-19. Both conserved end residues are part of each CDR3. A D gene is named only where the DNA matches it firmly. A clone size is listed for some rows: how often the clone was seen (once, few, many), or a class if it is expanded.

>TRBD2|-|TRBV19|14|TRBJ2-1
CASSVRGGGNEQFF
TGTGCCAGTAGTGTACGGGGGGGAGGGAATGAGCAGTTCTTC
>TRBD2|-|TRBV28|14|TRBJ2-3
CAITSGQFTDTQYF
TGTGCCATAACTAGCGGGCAATTCACAGATACGCAGTATTTT
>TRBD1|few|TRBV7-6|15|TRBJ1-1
CASSSRQGGDTEAFF
TGTGCCAGCAGCTCCCGACAGGGTGGAGACACTGAAGCTTTCTTT
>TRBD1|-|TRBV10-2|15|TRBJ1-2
CASSEVRQGAQGYTF
TGCGCCAGCAGTGAGGTGAGGCAGGGGGCGCAGGGCTACACCTTC
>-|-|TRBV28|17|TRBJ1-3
CASSGGGPPSSGNTIYF
TGTGCCAGCAGTGGGGGGGGGCCCCCTTCCTCTGGAAACACCATATATTTT
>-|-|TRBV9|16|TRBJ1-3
CASSVARQNSGNTIYF
TGTGCCAGCAGCGTAGCTCGACAGAACTCTGGAAACACCATATATTTT
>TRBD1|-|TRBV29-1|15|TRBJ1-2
CSVEEYGQGAQGYTF
TGCAGCGTTGAAGAGTACGGACAGGGGGCGCAGGGCTACACCTTC
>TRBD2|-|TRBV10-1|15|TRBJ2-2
CASSGAGVEAGELFF
TGCGCCAGCAGTGGAGCGGGAGTAGAGGCCGGGGAGCTGTTTTTT
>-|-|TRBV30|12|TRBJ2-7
CAWGFQMYEQYF
TGTGCCTGGGGATTCCAGATGTACGAGCAGTACTTC
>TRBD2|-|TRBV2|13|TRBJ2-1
CASGGDTLNEQFF
TGTGCCAGCGGGGGGGATACCCTCAATGAGCAGTTCTTC